The 20 T cell receptor beta chains below were found in one sample sequenced in a study of OX40 agonist ivuxolimab in advanced cancers. Clones were read by immunoSEQ multiplex PCR, and TCRdb kept only the in-frame ones, dropping some. The data show tens of thousands of clones, more than 80% seen once. The sample here was CD4+ or CD8+ T cells sorted from blood, taken in a trial of the OX40 agonist ivuxolimab. These receptors originate from an adult with an advanced solid tumor such as melanoma, head and neck, liver or kidney cancer.

The V and J genes are TRBV7-2 and TRBJ2-3, with 8 bases lining up with TRBD1. This CDR3 has 15 amino acids. V shed 3 bases and J 3 bases; nucleotides not matched to a gene: 5. From germline, CDR1 is SGHTA and CDR2 FQGNSA. This CDR3 reads CASSFGQGATDTQYF. The CDR3 DNA reads TGTGCCAGCAGCTTTGGCCAGGGGGCAACAGATACGCAGTATTTT. Using reference TRBV7-2 and TRBJ2-3 for the parts outside the CDR3, the full variable domain is GAGVSQSPSNKVTEKGKDVELRCDPISGHTALYWYRQSLGQGLEFLIYFQGNSAPDKSGLPSDRFSAERTGGSVSTLTIQRTQQEDSAVYLCASSFGQGATDTQYFGPGTRLTVL.

CDR3 amino acids: CASSEASEQFF. Written as DNA, the CDR3 is TGTGCCAGCAGTGAGGCGTCTGAGCAGTTCTTC. This chain connects TRBV2 to TRBJ2-1; no reliable D call. CDR1 and CDR2 from the germline V gene are SNHLY and FYNNEI. V lost 3 bases, J lost 9 bases, and 6 bases lay in between. CDR3 length: 11 amino acids.

The chain uses TRBV5-4 and TRBJ1-2; 7 bases line up with TRBD1. Losses at the gene ends were 1 base for V and 5 bases for J; bases not matched to a gene: 2. Germline loops: CDR1 SGHNT, CDR2 YYREEE (reference sequence). The CDR3 extends over 13 amino acids. CDR3 amino acids: CASSLLQGYGYTF. The CDR3 DNA sequence: TGTGCCAGCAGCTTGTTACAGGGGTATGGCTACACCTTC.

In this sample, this clone turned up a few times. The V call is TRBV7-2, the J call TRBJ1-3, with D possibly matching TRBD1 (5 bases). The CDR3 covers 16 residues. Germline CDR1 and CDR2: SGHTA and FQGNSA. V gave up 5 bases and J gave up 0 bases, with 14 bases separating them. CDR3 DNA sequence: TGTGCCAGCAGCCAAGGGGCCCCTAGCTCTGGAAACACCATATATTTT. Its translation: CASSQGAPSSGNTIYF.

The gene calls are TRBV6-6 and TRBJ1-5; unclear D gene. The CDR3 spans 12 residues. Germline assignment: CDR1 MNHNY and CDR2 SVGAGI (reference sequence). V lost 7 bases and J lost 10, with 14 bases in between. CDR3 sequence: CASTSDGAPQHF. The CDR3, as DNA: TGTGCCAGCACCTCGGACGGTGCCCCCCAGCATTTT.

The chain uses TRBV6-1 and TRBJ2-3; TRBD1 matches 8 bases. Germline CDR1 and CDR2: MNHNS and SASEGT. After removal of 5 bases from V and 3 bases from J, the junction contained 7 bases not matched to a gene. The CDR3 has 15 amino acids. The CDR3 DNA reads as TGTGCCAGCAGTCGGACAGGGATTTTGACAGATACGCAGTATTTT. This gives the protein CASSRTGILTDTQYF.

The chain uses TRBV5-5 and TRBJ1-1; no clear D. The CDR3 loop spans 13 amino acids. V lost 2 bases to trimming and J lost 5 bases, with 10 bases between them. Per the germline V gene, CDR1 is SGHKS and CDR2 is YYEKEE (reference sequence). This chain's CDR3 is CASSFTDLTEAFF. CDR3 coding DNA: TGTGCCAGCAGCTTTACAGACCTAACTGAAGCTTTCTTT.

The chain combines TRBV2 with TRBJ1-2, with no clear D. Germline assignment: CDR1 SNHLY and CDR2 FYNNEI. The CDR3 length is 12 residues. V gave up 5 bases and J gave up 5 bases, with 9 bases separating them. DNA of the CDR3: TGTGCCAGCAGTCAAGTACAATATGGCTACACCTTC. This sequence encodes CASSQVQYGYTF.

About this clone itself: Additional DNA sequences in this sample encode the identical CDR3. CDR3 loop: CASSLTGGTETQYF. As DNA, the CDR3 is TGTGCCAGCAGCTTAACGGGGGGGACGGAGACCCAGTACTTC. V and J are TRBV7-3 and TRBJ2-5, with 7 positions matching TRBD2. V shed 0 bases and J 5 bases; nucleotides not matched to a gene: 3. This CDR3 has 14 residues. Germline V gene sequence: CDR1 SGHTA, CDR2 FQGTGA.

The chain couples TRBV7-2 to TRBJ1-1, with D unresolved. The CDR3 consists of 15 residues. Trimming took 1 base from V and 0 from J, leaving 9 bases between them. Germline CDR1 is SGHTA and CDR2 is FQGNSA. The CDR3 sequence: CASSLVGSMNTEAFF. CDR3 in DNA: TGTGCCAGCAGCTTAGTCGGCAGCATGAACACTGAAGCTTTCTTT.

The V and J genes are TRBV30 and TRBJ1-6; TRBD1 matches 10 bases. Germline loops: CDR1 GTSNPN, CDR2 SVGIG (reference sequence). Trimming removed 3 bases from V and 10 bases from J; junction bases left unmatched: 6. The CDR3 is made up of 14 amino acids. The CDR3 is CAWSVRDRGSPLHF. CDR3 sequence (DNA): TGTGCCTGGAGCGTCCGGGACAGGGGCTCACCCCTCCACTTT.

CDR3 sequence reads: CASREKQGNQPQHF. CDR3 nucleotides: TGTGCCAGCAGAGAGAAGCAGGGAAATCAGCCCCAGCATTTT. The chain combines TRBV5-8 with TRBJ1-5, with D possibly TRBD1 on 5 matching bases. Per germline, CDR1 SGHTS and CDR2 YDEGEE. V was clipped by 5 bases and J by 4 bases, with 13 bases between them. CDR3 size: 14 residues. Complete variable domain (other parts from reference TRBV5-8 and TRBJ1-5): EAGVTQSPTHLIKTRGQQATLRCSPISGHTSVYWYQQALGLGLQFLLWYDEGEERNRGNFPPRFSGRQFPNYSSELNVNALELEDSALYLCASREKQGNQPQHFGDGTRLSIL.

This clone was seen once. The gene calls are TRBV5-4 and TRBJ2-7, with a tentative D call TRBD1 (6 bases). The CDR3 consists of 15 residues. Germline assignment: CDR1 SGHNT and CDR2 YYREEE (reference sequence). Trimming removed 4 bases at V and 4 bases at J, with 18 bases between. The CDR3 DNA reads as TGTGCCAGCAGCCGATTCTCAGGAAGGGGGTACGAGCAGTACTTC. Amino acids: CASSRFSGRGYEQYF.

The V and J genes are TRBV29-1 and TRBJ2-3, with unresolved D. Trimming pared 4 bases from V and 2 bases from J, leaving 7 bases between. Germline V gives CDR1 SQVTM, CDR2 ANQGSEA. The CDR3 consists of 12 residues. CDR3 bases: TGCAGCGTTGGAGCGAACACAGATACGCAGTATTTT. As protein: CSVGANTDTQYF.

The chain employs TRBV10-2 and TRBJ2-7; D could derive from TRBD1 or TRBD2 (6 bases each). Deletions cut 4 bases from V and 4 bases from J, with 11 bases between. From germline, CDR1 is WSHSY and CDR2 SAAADI. The CDR3 contains 13 residues. Written as DNA, the CDR3 is TGCGCCAGCAGTGTCGGGGGCGTTTACGAGCAGTACGTC. Translating it yields CASSVGGVYEQYV.

This sequence joins TRBV10-3 and TRBJ1-3; D unresolved. The V end was cut by 0 bases, the J end by 4 bases, with 7 bases between. This CDR3 is built from 14 residues. The V gene's germline CDR1 is ENHRY and CDR2 SYGVKD. CDR3 region: CAISESGRGNTIYF. CDR3 sequence (DNA): TGTGCCATCAGTGAGTCAGGCAGAGGAAACACCATATATTTT.

The chain has TRBV7-8 and TRBJ1-1; maybe TRBD1 (6 bases). Germline CDR1 is SGHVS and CDR2 is FQNEAQ. The V and J ends lost 5 bases and 5 bases respectively, with 21 bases between them. CDR3 length equals 16 residues. Here the CDR3 DNA reads TGTGCCAGCAGCCTTACCTGGGGGCGAGTGTATACTGAAGCTTTCTTT. This codes for CASSLTWGRVYTEAFF.

The rearrangement joins TRBV5-1 to TRBJ1-1, with a tentative D call TRBD1 (5 bases). The CDR3 extends over 16 amino acids. Germline loops: CDR1 SGHRS, CDR2 YFSETQ. Trimming took off 4 bases at V and 4 bases at J, with 20 bases between the two ends. The CDR3 DNA follows: TGCGCCAGCAGCCCTGACAGACACCCCTGGGGCACTGAAGCTTTCTTT. It yields the protein CASSPDRHPWGTEAFF. Complete variable domain (other parts from reference TRBV5-1 and TRBJ1-1): KAGVTQTPRYLIKTRGQQVTLSCSPISGHRSVSWYQQTPGQGLQFLFEYFSETQRNKGNFPGRFSGRQFSNSRSEMNVSTLELGDSALYLCASSPDRHPWGTEAFFGQGTRLTVV.

This chain links TRBV5-6 with TRBJ1-5; 12 bases fit TRBD1. The CDR3 runs to 17 residues. With V trimmed by 1 base and J by 11 bases, 13 bases remained unmatched. CDR1 and CDR2 from the germline V gene are SGHDT and YYEEEE. The CDR3 region has the DNA TGTGCCAGCAGCTTGACCGGGACAGGGGGCCCGCAAAGGGCCCAGCATTTT. This codes for CASSLTGTGGPQRAQHF.

The chain employs TRBV27 and TRBJ2-3; 7 positions agree with TRBD2. The junction had 6 bases not matched to a gene; V was cut back by 3 bases and J by 0 bases. The CDR3 runs 16 residues. Germline V gene data show CDR1 as MNHEY and CDR2 as SMNVEV (reference sequence). CDR3: CASSLGRVTSTDTQYF. The CDR3 nucleotides read TGTGCCAGCAGTTTGGGGAGGGTCACTAGCACAGATACGCAGTATTTT.